One sample yielded the 14 T cell receptor beta chains listed below, sequenced in a study of blood T cell repertoires in COVID-19. Produced via immunoSEQ multiplex PCR; TCRdb's table is partial and in-frame only. This table holds fewer than 250,000 clones, approximately 82% found once. Sequences were obtained from peripheral blood. Receptor source: a woman in her 70s with active or convalescent COVID-19.

The chain uses TRBV28 and TRBJ1-2, with no clear D. V lost 4 bases to trimming and J lost 5 bases, with 5 bases between them. The CDR3 contains 11 residues. Germline-derived CDR1 and CDR2 are MDHEN and SYDVKM. The CDR3 DNA sequence: TGTGCCAGCAGTTCCACATATGGCTACACCTTC. This codes for CASSSTYGYTF.

The CDR3 loop reads CASSQGQWGGYTF. CDR3 coding DNA: TGTGCCAGCAGCCAAGGACAATGGGGCGGCTACACCTTC. The genes are TRBV3-1 (or the pseudogene TRBV3-2) and TRBJ1-2; tentative D call: TRBD1 (5 bases). The CDR3 runs to 13 residues. Germline assignment: CDR1 LGHDT and CDR2 YNNKEL (reference sequence). V lost 1 base and J 8 bases, leaving 11 bases between the germline ends.

This clone was seen once. The J gene is TRBJ2-7, the V gene TRBV28; perhaps TRBD1 as D (5 bases). V was pared by 4 bases and J by 5 bases, with 9 bases between. The CDR3 is 12 residues long. Germline V CDR1 and CDR2: MDHEN, SYDVKM. CDR3 in DNA: TGTGCCAGCAGTTCCTCCAGGGACGAGCAGTACTTC. This translates into CASSSSRDEQYF.

The chain combines TRBV6-2 or TRBV6-3 with TRBJ2-1, with TRBD2 matching 8 bases. The CDR3 spans 14 residues. The V segment lost 0 bases and the J segment 12 bases; nucleotides outside the gene matches: 7. The V gene's germline CDR1 is MNHEY and CDR2 SVGEGT. Here the CDR3 DNA reads TGTGCCAGCAGTTACTCCGGGACTAGGGGGTTGCAGTTCTTC. It translates to CASSYSGTRGLQFF.

There are a few counts of this clone. The rearrangement joins TRBV28 to TRBJ1-1; D unclear. This CDR3 has 13 amino acids. V was cut by 3 bases and J by 0 bases, with 5 bases left in between. CDR1 is MDHEN and CDR2 is SYDVKM in the germline V gene. The CDR3 nucleotides are TGTGCCAGCAGTTTGGCCCTGAACACTGAAGCTTTCTTT. This gives the protein CASSLALNTEAFF.

CDR3 bases: TGCGCCAGCAGGGTCCTTGGCGGGAGCTCCTACAATGAGCAGTTCTTC. It translates to CASRVLGGSSYNEQFF. The rearrangement joins TRBV4-1 to TRBJ2-1, with 7 bases matching TRBD2. Looked up from germline, CDR1 is MGHRA and CDR2 is YSYEKL. J was trimmed by 0 bases and V by 6 bases; bases with no gene match: 8. This CDR3 is built from 16 residues.

This chain links TRBV21-1 with TRBJ1-2; the D segment call TRBD1 is taken from the table without a DNA check. TRBV21-1 corresponds to a pseudogene. The CDR3 is 17 residues long. The DNA of the CDR3 is TGTGCCAGCAGCAAAATTGAATCGAACAGGGTCAACTATGGCTACACCTTC. This encodes CASSKIESNRVNYGYTF.

The V and J genes are TRBV5-1 and TRBJ2-5; D gene unclear. Germline V gene lookup returns CDR1 SGHRS and CDR2 YFSETQ. The CDR3 is 15 residues long. V shed 0 bases and J shed 9 bases, with 18 bases lying between them. The CDR3 DNA sequence: TGCGCCAGCAGCTTGGTGCGGCAGTTCAAGGTCGCCCAGTACTTC. Translation: CASSLVRQFKVAQYF.

The chain links TRBV5-4 to TRBJ2-7; 7 bases are shared with TRBD1. CDR3 length equals 14 residues. With 5 bases clipped from V and 6 bases from J, the junction kept 11 bases outside the gene matches. The V gene's germline CDR1 is SGHNT and CDR2 YYREEE (reference sequence). The CDR3 loop reads CASSYDIGTAEQYF. As DNA, the CDR3 is TGTGCCAGCAGTTATGATATAGGGACAGCCGAGCAGTACTTC.

The chain combines TRBV6-2 or TRBV6-3 with TRBJ2-5; 7 bases line up with TRBD1. CDR1 is MNHEY, CDR2 SVGEGT, per germline. The length of the CDR3 is 14 residues. J gave up 0 bases and V 4 bases, and 2 bases lay outside the gene matches. The DNA for the CDR3 is TGTGCCAGCAGTTCCGACAGGGACCAAGAGACCCAGTACTTC. This gives the protein CASSSDRDQETQYF.

The chain couples TRBV5-1 to TRBJ2-3; a possible D gene is TRBD1 (5 bases). The CDR3 spans 14 residues. Trimming shortened V by 2 bases and J by 4 bases, and 11 bases separated the two germline ends. The germline CDR1 and CDR2 sequences are SGHRS and YFSETQ. CDR3 region: CASSFGHRADTQYF. As DNA, the CDR3 is TGCGCCAGCAGCTTTGGACATAGAGCAGATACGCAGTATTTT.

The V call is TRBV6-6, the J call TRBJ1-3; possible D gene TRBD1, 6 bases. The CDR3 loop spans 13 amino acids. Trimming stripped 6 bases from V and 8 bases from J, with 14 bases between. Germline V CDR1 and CDR2: MNHNY, SVGAGI (reference sequence). The DNA for the CDR3 is TGTGCCAGCAGACCCGGGACATCTGACACCATATATTTT. Amino acid sequence: CASRPGTSDTIYF.

The chain uses TRBV24-1 and TRBJ2-7; TRBD1 aligns across 9 bases. V lost 4 bases and J lost 7; bases outside the gene matches: 19. The CDR3 runs to 18 residues. Looked up from germline, CDR1 is KGHDR and CDR2 is SFDVKD. The CDR3 DNA reads as TGTGCCACCAGTGACCCAAGCTTAACCGGGACAGGGCCTTGGGAGCAGTACTTC. Translation: CATSDPSLTGTGPWEQYF.

The V and J genes are TRBV7-7 and TRBJ2-1; TRBD2 agrees at 10 bases. The V segment lost 5 bases and the J segment 0 bases; nucleotides outside the gene matches: 4. Germline CDR1 is SSHAT and CDR2 is FNYEAQ (reference sequence). The CDR3 is 16 amino acids. The CDR3 reads CASSDTSGASYNEQFF. The CDR3 DNA follows: TGTGCCAGCAGCGATACTAGCGGGGCCTCCTACAATGAGCAGTTCTTC.